Listed below are T cell receptor beta chains from one sample, sequenced in a study of cytomegalovirus exposure and HLA in healthy donors. Sequenced by immunoSEQ multiplex PCR; TCRdb stores in-frame clones only, minus some. This table holds some 140,000 clones, roughly three quarters found once. The sample was PBMCs. The receptors here all came from a man aged 25 to 45 in good health and CMV-seronegative. The CDR3 runs from the conserved cysteine through the conserved F or W. D genes are given only for firm matches. Clone size, where shown, is once, few, many, or a class for clones that have expanded.

D gene: TRBD1
V gene: TRBV19
clone size: -
J gene: TRBJ2-7
CDR3 DNA: TGTGCCAGTAGTCCGGGACAGGGGCTTACCTACGAGCAGTACTTC
CDR3 protein: CASSPGQGLTYEQYF

D gene: TRBD1
V gene: TRBV18
clone size: -
J gene: TRBJ1-2
CDR3 DNA: TGTGCCAGCTCAGAGGCGGCGGGACAGGACCGAACGGGGACCTTC
CDR3 protein: CASSEAAGQDRTGTF

D gene: TRBD1
V gene: TRBV6-5
clone size: -
J gene: TRBJ2-1
CDR3 DNA: TGTGCCAGCAGCCCGGGACAGGGCCGAAATGAGCAGTTCTTC
CDR3 protein: CASSPGQGRNEQFF

D gene: -
V gene: TRBV10-3
clone size: -
J gene: TRBJ1-5
CDR3 DNA: TGTGCCATCCAATCAGGGGAAGCGAATCAGCCCCAGCATTTT
CDR3 protein: CAIQSGEANQPQHF

D gene: -
V gene: TRBV11-2
clone size: few
J gene: TRBJ1-1
CDR3 DNA: TGTGCCAGCAGGCCCCGCGGGGGCGGAACTGAAGCTTTCTTT
CDR3 protein: CASRPRGGGTEAFF

D gene: -
V gene: TRBV5-8
clone size: -
J gene: TRBJ1-5
CDR3 DNA: TGTGCCAGCAGCTGGGCCCCCAGAATAGCCCAGCATTTT
CDR3 protein: CASSWAPRIAQHF

D gene: TRBD2
V gene: TRBV2
clone size: -
J gene: TRBJ2-7
CDR3 DNA: TGTGCCAGCATAGGACTAGCGGGAGACTACGAGCAGTACTTC
CDR3 protein: CASIGLAGDYEQYF

D gene: TRBD2
V gene: TRBV5-1
clone size: -
J gene: TRBJ2-4
CDR3 DNA: TGCGCCAGCAGCTCCGGACTAGCGGGAGGTCCAGCCAAAAACATTCAGTACTTC
CDR3 protein: CASSSGLAGGPAKNIQYF

D gene: -
V gene: TRBV28
clone size: -
J gene: TRBJ1-2
CDR3 DNA: TGTGCCAGCAGTCTCAACTATGGCTACACCTTC
CDR3 protein: CASSLNYGYTF

D gene: -
V gene: TRBV30
clone size: -
J gene: TRBJ2-4
CDR3 DNA: TGTGCCTGGAGTGAGGGAGCCTTAGCCAAAAACATTCAGTACTTC
CDR3 protein: CAWSEGALAKNIQYF

D gene: TRBD1
V gene: TRBV7-9
clone size: -
J gene: TRBJ2-7
CDR3 DNA: TGTGCCAGCAGCCCTACAGGGGCGACCTCCTACGAGCAGTACTTC
CDR3 protein: CASSPTGATSYEQYF

D gene: -
V gene: TRBV5-4
clone size: -
J gene: TRBJ2-5
CDR3 DNA: TGTGCCAGCAGCTTTAGAGAGACCCAGTACTTC
CDR3 protein: CASSFRETQYF

D gene: -
V gene: TRBV9
clone size: -
J gene: TRBJ2-5
CDR3 DNA: TGTGCCAGCAGCGATAGCGGACAAGAGACCCAGTACTTC
CDR3 protein: CASSDSGQETQYF

D gene: TRBD2
V gene: TRBV5-6
clone size: -
J gene: TRBJ2-1
CDR3 DNA: TGTGCCAGCAGCTTGGGGGACCGGGCGGGAGGGCCTGTTTCTCGGCAGTTCTTC
CDR3 protein: CASSLGDRAGGPVSRQFF

D gene: -
V gene: TRBV7-9
clone size: -
J gene: TRBJ2-7
CDR3 DNA: TGTTCCAGCAGTTGGGAGACCGCCTACGAGCAGTACTTC
CDR3 protein: CSSSWETAYEQYF

D gene: -
V gene: TRBV5-5
clone size: -
J gene: TRBJ1-5
CDR3 DNA: TGTGCCAGCAGCTTACAGGGCGATCAGCCCCAGCATTTT
CDR3 protein: CASSLQGDQPQHF

D gene: TRBD1
V gene: TRBV12-5
clone size: -
J gene: TRBJ2-1
CDR3 DNA: TGTGCTAGTGGTTTGCTACCCCCCCCGGACAGGGGGTCATTTTGGGGCAATGAGCAGTTCTTC
CDR3 protein: CASGLLPPPDRGSFWGNEQFF

D gene: -
V gene: TRBV2
clone size: -
J gene: TRBJ2-3
CDR3 DNA: TGTGCCAGCAGTGAAGACAGAAAGGGGCCCACAGATACGCAGTATTTT
CDR3 protein: CASSEDRKGPTDTQYF

D gene: -
V gene: TRBV30
clone size: -
J gene: TRBJ1-5
CDR3 DNA: TGTGCCTGGAGTCCCGGAACCGGGACACTAAATCAGCCCCAGCATTTT
CDR3 protein: CAWSPGTGTLNQPQHF

D gene: TRBD2
V gene: TRBV5-1
clone size: -
J gene: TRBJ2-5
CDR3 DNA: TGCGCCAGCAGCTTGGAGCTAGCGGGAGTCATAGGAGAAGAGACCCAGTACTTC
CDR3 protein: CASSLELAGVIGEETQYF

D gene: -
V gene: TRBV6-1
clone size: -
J gene: TRBJ1-5
CDR3 DNA: TGTGCCAGCAGTTATAACAGGAATCAGCCCCAGCATTTT
CDR3 protein: CASSYNRNQPQHF

D gene: -
V gene: TRBV28
clone size: -
J gene: TRBJ1-5
CDR3 DNA: TGTGCCAGCAGCCCGGGACTGACCAATCAGCCCCAGCATTTT
CDR3 protein: CASSPGLTNQPQHF

D gene: -
V gene: TRBV4-1
clone size: -
J gene: TRBJ1-1
CDR3 DNA: TGCGCCAGCACGGCAGGATCTATGAACACTGAAGCTTTCTTT
CDR3 protein: CASTAGSMNTEAFF

D gene: TRBD1
V gene: TRBV19
clone size: -
J gene: TRBJ1-5
CDR3 DNA: TGTGCCAGTAGTATAGTTACGGGGACAGGGGGCAATCAGCCCCAGCATTTT
CDR3 protein: CASSIVTGTGGNQPQHF

D gene: -
V gene: TRBV27
clone size: -
J gene: TRBJ1-5
CDR3 DNA: TGTGCCAGCAGTTTACTCCCTGATCAGCCCCAGCATTTT
CDR3 protein: CASSLLPDQPQHF

D gene: -
V gene: TRBV5-1
clone size: -
J gene: TRBJ1-1
CDR3 DNA: TGCGCCAGCAGCCCGGGGTACACTGAAGCTTTCTTT
CDR3 protein: CASSPGYTEAFF

D gene: -
V gene: TRBV18
clone size: -
J gene: TRBJ1-4
CDR3 DNA: TGTGCCAGCTCCCCATTGATAGGGAGCGTTAGTGAAAAACTGTTTTTT
CDR3 protein: CASSPLIGSVSEKLFF

D gene: TRBD2
V gene: TRBV28
clone size: once
J gene: TRBJ2-3
CDR3 DNA: TGTGCCAGCAGTTCCCTGACTAGCGGAGGGGCAGATACGCAGTATTTT
CDR3 protein: CASSSLTSGGADTQYF

D gene: TRBD1
V gene: TRBV2
clone size: -
J gene: TRBJ1-4
CDR3 DNA: TGTGCCAGCAGCGCCGGGACAGGTGAAAAACTGTTTTTT
CDR3 protein: CASSAGTGEKLFF

D gene: -
V gene: TRBV5-6
clone size: -
J gene: TRBJ1-2
CDR3 DNA: TGTGCCAGCAGCTTGGTGCTCAGCCGGGGAACGGGCTACACCTTC
CDR3 protein: CASSLVLSRGTGYTF

D gene: TRBD1
V gene: TRBV6-1
clone size: -
J gene: TRBJ1-1
CDR3 DNA: TGTGCCAGCAGACCTACAGGGGGCAAAGCTTTCTTT
CDR3 protein: CASRPTGGKAFF

D gene: TRBD2
V gene: TRBV9
clone size: few
J gene: TRBJ2-1
CDR3 DNA: TGTGCCAGCAGCGTAGGTAGCGGGGTATACAATGAGCAGTTCTTC
CDR3 protein: CASSVGSGVYNEQFF

D gene: -
V gene: TRBV7-9
clone size: once
J gene: TRBJ2-5
CDR3 DNA: TGTGCCAGCAGCTTAGATCCGGGGATAGTTAAGACCCAGTACTTC
CDR3 protein: CASSLDPGIVKTQYF

D gene: -
V gene: TRBV7-8
clone size: -
J gene: TRBJ2-5
CDR3 DNA: TGTGCCAGCAGCTTAGTAGGCCTCTGGGGCTCGGAGACCCAGTACTTC
CDR3 protein: CASSLVGLWGSETQYF

D gene: TRBD1
V gene: TRBV2
clone size: -
J gene: TRBJ1-4
CDR3 DNA: TGTGCCAGCAGTGAACGGACAGGAGATAATGAAAAACTGTTTTTT
CDR3 protein: CASSERTGDNEKLFF

D gene: TRBD1
V gene: TRBV6-6
clone size: -
J gene: TRBJ2-1
CDR3 DNA: TGTGCCAGCAGCCTATGGGACAGGGGGAACAATGAGCAGTTCTTC
CDR3 protein: CASSLWDRGNNEQFF

D gene: -
V gene: TRBV10-3
clone size: -
J gene: TRBJ2-3
CDR3 DNA: TGTGCCATCGGGGCCAGGGATACGCAGTATTTT
CDR3 protein: CAIGARDTQYF

D gene: -
V gene: TRBV29-1
clone size: -
J gene: TRBJ2-1
CDR3 DNA: TGCAGCGTTGATACAGTTGAGCAGTTCTTC
CDR3 protein: CSVDTVEQFF

D gene: -
V gene: TRBV7-3
clone size: -
J gene: TRBJ1-3
CDR3 DNA: TGTGCCAGCAGCCCGGACAGCTCTGGAAACACCATATATTTT
CDR3 protein: CASSPDSSGNTIYF

D gene: -
V gene: TRBV6-5
clone size: -
J gene: TRBJ2-7
CDR3 DNA: TGTGCCAGTAGATACTCCGCAGGGGTGGGGTACGAGCAGTACTTC
CDR3 protein: CASRYSAGVGYEQYF

D gene: -
V gene: TRBV7-2
clone size: once
J gene: TRBJ2-7
CDR3 DNA: TGTGCCAGCAGCCACAGCGCAGGGGAGTACGAGCAGTACTTC
CDR3 protein: CASSHSAGEYEQYF

D gene: TRBD2
V gene: TRBV4-2
clone size: few
J gene: TRBJ2-3
CDR3 DNA: TGTGCCAGCAGCCAAGATTGGACTAGCGGCACAGATACGCAGTATTTT
CDR3 protein: CASSQDWTSGTDTQYF